This T cell receptor beta chain originates from a study of T-cell reconstitution after alpha-beta-depleted transplantation in children. Preparation of the TCRbeta library was carried out with unique molecular identifiers. TCRdb used MiXCR to reprocess the PCR reads, holding one entry per CDR3 protein. This sample has about 360,000 distinct CDR3 sequences, with 10% to 15% found just once. Sequenced here: PBMCs, sampled from the stem cell graft. The TCR originated in a human donor who donated a stem cell graft to a child with Fanconi anemia.

The CDR3 nucleotides read TGTGCCAGCACCTCCGGGGGATTGAACACTGAAGCTTTCTTT. Its translation is CASTSGGLNTEAFF. This chain uses TRBV12-3 or TRBV12-4 with TRBJ1-1, with a tentative D call TRBD1 (5 bases). V lost 7 bases and J 0 bases, leaving 12 bases between the germline ends. The CDR3 totals 14 residues.